This T cell receptor (beta chain) was captured in a study of PD-1 blockade in classical Hodgkin lymphoma (dated by TCRdb to 2020 to 2021). For the study in its entirety: Nivolumab dosing was 3 mg/kg intravenously every 2 weeks, continuing until either disease progression or unacceptable toxicity. A peripheral blood immune signature of response to PD-1 blockade in classical Hodgkin lymphoma was defined using TCR beta sequencing and CyTOF. The research as a whole found: Baseline diversity similar to that of newly diagnosed patients was observed in trial patients achieving complete response, whereas significantly lower diversity was observed in partial responders and progressors. Baseline TCR diversity was reported to be lower in newly diagnosed patients than in healthy donors and to be lower still in relapsed/refractory patients. Lower diversity was observed in patients in whom nivolumab was started less than 1 year after ASCT, and these patients were excluded from later analyses so that confounding by immune reconstitution would be avoided. A significant rise by C4D1 was seen in CD4+ but not CD8+ TCR diversity (p=0.0027 vs p=0.16), with the rise being most apparent in complete responders (p=0.02). The study covered only a single clinical trial cohort, and the causes of the repertoire differences, possibly disease activity or prior therapy, were still not defined.

The Qiagen DNeasy kit was used to extract genomic DNA from unsorted PBMCs and from the negatively selected CD4+ and CD8+ fractions. Using primers that anneal to V and J segments, immunoSEQ multiplex PCR amplified the TCR beta CDR3 regions. A synthetic immune receptor repertoire was used to minimize amplification bias, and any remaining bias was removed computationally after sequencing. From the authors' description of their analysis: Custom Python scripts were used to quantify repertoire diversity as the Shannon entropy index. Unsorted, CD4+ and CD8+ repertoires were analyzed separately, except for combined analyses in which CD4+ and CD8+ sequences were merged in silico. A clone was considered expanded if an increase in frequency of at least 2-fold after treatment relative to C1D1 was found, and a pseudocount of 0.5 was applied to clones undetected at baseline. Singleton clones were defined as clones with 0 or 1 copy at C1D1, and non-singleton clones were defined as clones with 2 or more copies. Clones expanded in unsorted samples were annotated as CD4+, CD8+ or unknown by matching protein sequences in sorted samples from the same patient. Wilcoxon tests on paired samples were used to test changes in diversity from C1D1 to C4D1. TCRdb provides this immuneACCESS table in a form limited to in-frame rearrangements. Some clones are lacking; in checked studies, under half of them reflect an unresolved V gene, and why the rest are absent is not known. D and trimming were read from the DNA, whereas the V and J calls and clone size are those reported in that table. This sample holds 5,500 to 7,000 clones; under 90% were observed only once. The ten most abundant clones make up 10% of the sample.

The time point label corresponds to: cycle 1 day 1 (C1D1), immediately before nivolumab initiation. Relapse after autologous stem cell transplantation had occurred in all trial patients, and cohorts A, B and C were distinguished by prior brentuximab vedotin exposure. Magnetic negative selection with a Miltenyi CD8+ T cell isolation kit was used to purify CD8+ T cells from thawed PBMCs. The trial cohort included 50 to 60 patients with relapsed/refractory classical Hodgkin lymphoma, and each patient had a best overall response of complete response, partial response or progressive disease. Single-agent nivolumab was administered to trial patients in the multi-cohort phase II CheckMate 205 trial. Best overall response was determined by an independent review committee according to the 2007 International Working Group response criteria. PBMCs from the trial were collected at three points: immediately before nivolumab initiation (C1D1), and during therapy at cycle 2 day 1 and cycle 4 day 1. Peripheral blood was collected in 8 mL Vacutainer Cell Preparation Tubes, from which PBMCs were isolated by centrifugation and then cryopreserved. Purified CD4+ and CD8+ fractions were prepared only for cases with an additional available PBMC sample. On LS columns in a quadroMACS separator, the magnetically labelled cells were depleted, and the flow-through was collected as the purified fraction.

This clone was detected a few times. Its antigen has not been determined. No clone much larger than this one lies a single base away; base qualities are absent. Other nucleotide sequences in the sample specify the same CDR3. Sequenced here: CD8+ T cells from blood, sampled at baseline. The clonotype comes from a human donor with classical Hodgkin lymphoma.

The CDR3 has the sequence CASSDGVSGNTIYF. The DNA sequence is given as TGTGCCAGCAGTGACGGAGTATCTGGAAACACCATATATTTT. The chain uses TRBV6-1 and TRBJ1-3, with no reliable assignment of the D segment. CDR1 and CDR2 were assigned from the germline V gene as MNHNS and SASEGT. Trimming takes 3 bases from V and 1 base from J, and the germline ends sit 7 bases apart. Including the terminal cysteine and phenylalanine, the CDR3 comprises 14 residues. Here the CDR3 DNA is all that survives: 42 bases in frame from base 1.